These 11 T cell receptor beta chains were all obtained from the same sample, sequenced in a study of cytomegalovirus exposure and HLA in healthy donors. PCR involved 60 Vbeta and 13 Jbeta primers. Clones were read by immunoSEQ multiplex PCR, and TCRdb kept only the in-frame ones, dropping some. This sample's table has approximately 71,000 clones. The sample comprised PBMCs. All receptors come from a female donor in good health and CMV-seropositive.

V and J are TRBV28 and TRBJ2-3; TRBD1 matches at 9 bases. Germline values: CDR1 MDHEN, CDR2 SYDVKM. The CDR3 contains 18 residues. The V gene end was trimmed by 2 bases and the J gene end by 3 bases; junction bases not matched to a gene: 12. The CDR3 loop reads CASSLLNLRDRVTDTQYF. CDR3 in DNA: TGTGCCAGCAGTTTACTTAACTTGAGGGACAGGGTTACAGATACGCAGTATTTT.

In regard to this clone: The germline gene is not matched at one end of the junction; a read error may be the cause. The rearrangement uses TRBV7-7 and TRBJ2-1, with TRBD2 matching over 12 bases. Germline CDR1 reads SSHAT; CDR2 reads FNYEAQ (reference sequence). The CDR3 is 15 residues long. CDR3 nucleotides: TGTGCTAGCAGCTCAGGGACTAGCGGGTACAATGAGCAGTTCTTC. This gives the protein CASSSGTSGYNEQFF.

The chain employs TRBV11-2 and TRBJ1-2; D uncertain. The CDR3 totals 15 residues. The germline V gene encodes CDR1 SGHAT and CDR2 FQNNGV. Trimming took 3 bases from V and 3 from J, leaving 14 bases between them. The CDR3 DNA follows: TGTGCCAGCAGCTTTGCAAAGAGCGGGGACTATGGCTACACCTTC. This codes for CASSFAKSGDYGYTF.

The V and J genes are TRBV18 and TRBJ1-2; D is perhaps TRBD1 (6 bases). From germline, CDR1 is KGHSH and CDR2 LQKENI. V lost 6 bases and J 3 bases, leaving 17 bases between the germline ends. The CDR3 length is 15 residues. For the CDR3, the DNA is TGTGCCAGCTCTCCCGAACAGGGATTGCACTATGGCTACACCTTC. It specifies CASSPEQGLHYGYTF.

The genes are TRBV5-1 and TRBJ2-2, with 11 bases matching TRBD2. Trimming removed 3 bases from V and 4 bases from J; junction bases left unmatched: 20. The CDR3 contains 21 residues. From germline, CDR1 is SGHRS and CDR2 YFSETQ. CDR3 nucleotides: TGCGCCAGCAGCTCGATTGCCGCCGTATCCGGGACTAGCGGCGCCACCGGGGAGCTGTTTTTT. It translates to CASSSIAAVSGTSGATGELFF. Drawing the rest from reference TRBV5-1 and TRBJ2-2, the complete variable domain is KAGVTQTPRYLIKTRGQQVTLSCSPISGHRSVSWYQQTPGQGLQFLFEYFSETQRNKGNFPGRFSGRQFSNSRSEMNVSTLELGDSALYLCASSSIAAVSGTSGATGELFFGEGSRLTVL.

The rearrangement links TRBV27 to TRBJ2-2, with 8 bases identical to TRBD1. CDR3 length: 15 amino acids. The germline CDR1 and CDR2 sequences are MNHEY and SMNVEV (reference sequence). Trimming at V came to 2 bases and at J to 4 bases, leaving 3 bases not matched to a gene. In DNA, the CDR3 is TGTGCCAGCAGTTTACCAGGGGGCGGCACCGGGGAGCTGTTTTTT. Its translation is CASSLPGGGTGELFF.

V usage is TRBV11-2 and J usage is TRBJ2-7, with 11 bases lining up with TRBD1. Germline-derived CDR1 and CDR2 are SGHAT and FQNNGV. V dropped 7 bases and J dropped 6; count of bases not matched to a gene: 11. This CDR3 spans 15 amino acids. CDR3 nucleotides: TGTGCCAGCACCTCTTTGCGGGACAGGGGGTTCGAGCAGTACTTC. Translating gives CASTSLRDRGFEQYF.

The rearrangement links TRBV6-1 to TRBJ2-5, with 13 bases lining up with TRBD2. With V trimmed by 2 bases and J by 3 bases, 12 bases remained unmatched. From germline, CDR1 is MNHNS and CDR2 SASEGT. The CDR3 extends over 19 amino acids. CDR3 nucleotide sequence: TGTGCCAGCAGTGAATGGTTACTAGCGGGAGGGCAAAATAAAGAGACCCAGTACTTC. Residues: CASSEWLLAGGQNKETQYF.

CDR3 amino acids: CASSVEGAGGTDTQYF. CDR3 nucleotide sequence: TGTGCCAGCAGCGTAGAGGGAGCGGGTGGCACAGATACGCAGTATTTT. J is TRBJ2-3 and V is TRBV9; D may be TRBD2 (6 bases). The V end lost 0 bases, the J end lost 1 base, and 12 bases lay between the germline ends. Germline loops: CDR1 SGDLS, CDR2 YYNGEE. The length of the CDR3 is 16 residues. Full variable domain (rest looked up from reference TRBV9 and TRBJ2-3): DSGVTQTPKHLITATGQRVTLRCSPRSGDLSVYWYQQSLDQGLQFLIQYYNGEERAKGNILERFSAQQFPDLHSELNLSSLELGDSALYFCASSVEGAGGTDTQYFGPGTRLTVL.

The CDR3 nucleotides read TGTGCCAGCTCACCACCTATCACTAACACCATATATTTT. It encodes CASSPPITNTIYF. The chain links TRBV18 to TRBJ1-3; D is uncertain. The CDR3 is 13 residues long. The ends were cut back, 0 bases at V and 7 bases at J, with 7 bases in the middle. The germline CDR1 and CDR2 sequences are KGHSH and LQKENI.

The chain carries TRBV13 and TRBJ1-1; 7 positions agree with TRBD1. V dropped 1 base and J dropped 6; count of bases not matched to a gene: 14. This CDR3 contains 17 residues. CDR1 PRHDT and CDR2 FYEKMQ come from the germline V gene (reference sequence). CDR3 nucleotides: TGTGCCAGCAGCTTAGACGATCCGACAGGGAGAGATGCTGAAGCTTTCTTT. Amino acids: CASSLDDPTGRDAEAFF.